This record concerns one T cell receptor beta chain sequence. The target of this receptor is not known. Per-nucleotide qualities are absent, and no much larger clonotype sits a single base away. The source of the sample is a study of blood T cells in healthy people across ages (dated by TCRdb to the mid-2010s). With respect to the entire study: Template switching captured roughly one uniquely barcoded TCR beta cDNA molecule per two T cells in model experiments. The study measured age-related changes in TCR beta repertoire diversity using deep sequencing normalized with unique cDNA molecular identifiers. Donors were grouped into four age groups: young (average 16 years), middle-aged (39), aged (roughly 67) and long-lived (approximately 78). To avoid experimental bias, donors of different ages were randomly spread across the sequencing lanes. The study analyzed two additional independent replicas of 1 million unique cDNA reads from the same blood draw for two donors, one aged 18 to 29 and one aged 80 or older. Results and caveats for the whole study, not just this receptor: Donor CMV infection status was unknown, potentially confounding age-related changes in expanded clonotypes. Observed TCR beta diversity per million T cells fell roughly linearly with age, and a significant reduction was already apparent by age approximately 40. Since profiling was done on bulk unsorted PBMCs, naive and antigen-experienced compartments could not be conclusively compared. Compared with the aged group, more naive CD4+ T cells, fewer expanded clones and increased TCR diversity were shown by the long-lived group, suggesting age selection. A strong correlation was found between observed TCR beta diversity and the percentage of naive T cells measured by flow cytometry. Estimates of total diversity based on one million sequenced T cells were considered lower bounds and underestimates.

From cysteine to phenylalanine, the CDR3 is 16 amino acids long. Just CDR3 DNA is preserved here, 48 bases in frame from base 1. Here V drops 1 base and J drops 2 bases, and the junction holds 6 bases not matched to any gene. CDR1 and CDR2, looked up from the germline V gene, are LGHNA and YSLEER. Donors were 40 or so systemically healthy Caucasian individuals from Russia aged roughly 6 to 90 years. Approximately 11 milliliters of peripheral blood were drawn from each donor into EDTA-treated Vacutainer tubes. Ficoll-Paque density-gradient centrifugation was used to isolate PBMCs, with at least 6.5 million obtained per sample. Total RNA, at least 6 micrograms per sample, was extracted from PBMCs with Trizol reagent. Naive CD45RAhigh/CD27high T cell percentages were measured by flow cytometry on a PBMC aliquot from every donor. The receptor library was made with 5' RACE. Sequencing took place on an Illumina HiSeq 2500. A second PCR of about 7 to 12 cycles was performed with a sample-barcoded 5' primer and a J-beta primer mix. A unique molecular identifier was introduced onto each TCR beta cDNA molecule by a template-switch 5' adaptor carrying 12 random nucleotides. Each sample yielded at least 2.5 million CDR3-containing paired-end reads. The Mint cDNA synthesis kit, primed by a TRBC-specific oligonucleotide, was used to synthesize first-strand cDNA from all RNA. Following uracil-DNA glycosylase treatment, all cDNA underwent a first 18-cycle PCR with the universal primers M1SS and BC2_uni_R. In the authors' own workflow: For normalization, 1 million high-quality reads, each with a distinct molecular identifier, were randomly selected from each sample. Reads with shared molecular identifiers were discarded instead of being binned into consensus sequences. CDR3 identification, clonotype clustering and error correction used MiTCR with a Q25 quality threshold and the strictest error-elimination algorithm. A nonparametric unseen species model with Euler transformation was used to estimate a lower bound on total TCR beta diversity. Using fastp at Q25 and MiXCR, TCRdb reprocessed the public reads and kept productive beta chains. Merged by CDR3 protein, the rows form single entries marked with the most common genes and DNA. TCRdb's processing, not the authors', yielded these V and J calls. The sample contains more than 800,000 distinct CDR3 sequences, under 35% of them found a single time. The top ten clones comprise approximately 15% of the sample.

Input material: blood. The TCR originated in a woman of 80 years or more in good health. This chain is built from TRBV4-3 and TRBJ2-3, and TRBD2 aligns with 7 junction nucleotides. The CDR3 amino acid sequence is: CASSQVAGRLTDTQYF. The DNA reads TGCGCCAGCAGCCAAGTAGCCGGGAGGCTCACAGATACGCAGTATTTT.